One sample yielded the 28 T cell receptor beta chains listed below, sequenced in a study of blood T cell repertoires in COVID-19. The data were produced by immunoSEQ multiplex PCR, yet TCRdb's version contains in-frame clones alone and is incomplete. The sample holds 40,000 or so clones; 65% to 90% are singletons and the top ten take approximately 5.4%. Sequenced material: peripheral blood. These receptors came from a middle-aged man with active COVID-19.

This rearrangement joins TRBV3-1 (or the pseudogene TRBV3-2) to TRBJ2-7, with TRBD1 identical over 9 bases. The V segment lost 3 bases and the J segment 3 bases; nucleotides outside the gene matches: 6. The CDR3 runs 15 residues. The germline CDR1 and CDR2 sequences are LGHDT and YNNKEL (reference sequence). The CDR3 nucleotides are TGTGCCAGCAGCCACGTGAGGACAGGGGTCTACGAGCAGTACTTC. This encodes CASSHVRTGVYEQYF.

This chain connects TRBV9 to TRBJ2-1, with 8 bases fitting TRBD2. Germline CDR1 is SGDLS and CDR2 is YYNGEE. Trimming removed 0 bases from V and 4 bases from J; junction bases left unmatched: 3. This CDR3 contains 15 residues. CDR3 DNA sequence: TGTGCCAGCAGCGTAGGGGGACTAGATTACAATGAGCAGTTCTTC. Protein sequence: CASSVGGLDYNEQFF.

The V call is TRBV5-1, the J call TRBJ2-5; 10 nucleotides line up with TRBD2. The CDR3 loop spans 15 amino acids. In germline, CDR1 is SGHRS, CDR2 YFSETQ. Trimming at V came to 4 bases and at J to 5 bases, leaving 8 bases not matched to a gene. The CDR3 sequence: CASSPSGRALETQYF. Here the CDR3 DNA reads TGCGCCAGCAGCCCAAGCGGGAGGGCCCTCGAGACCCAGTACTTC.

The V and J genes are TRBV20-1 and TRBJ1-6, with a possible D match to TRBD1 (5 bases). Trimming removed 3 bases from V and 10 bases from J, with 19 bases in between. The V gene's germline CDR1 is DFQATT and CDR2 SNEGSKA (reference sequence). The CDR3 has 15 amino acids. CDR3 sequence (DNA): TGCAGTGCTAGTCTGGCCGCGGGGCAGGGATCACCCCTCCACTTT. Protein sequence: CSASLAAGQGSPLHF.

This clone was recorded only once. The V call is TRBV30, the J call TRBJ2-2, with a tentative D call TRBD2 (6 bases). Germline CDR1 reads GTSNPN; CDR2 reads SVGIG (reference sequence). CDR3 length: 13 residues. The V end lost 2 bases, the J end lost 7 bases, and 11 bases lay between the germline ends. Here the CDR3 DNA reads TGTGCCTGGAGTTGGAGGGATCACGGGGAGCTGTTTTTT. This codes for CAWSWRDHGELFF.

V is TRBV2 and J is TRBJ2-2, with D maybe TRBD1 (6 bases). Per the germline V gene, CDR1 is SNHLY and CDR2 is FYNNEI. The CDR3 sequence is 13 residues long. V was cut by 2 bases and J by 7 bases, with 8 bases left in between. The chain's CDR3 is CASSERGFGELFF. CDR3 DNA: TGTGCCAGCAGTGAAAGGGGGTTCGGGGAGCTGTTTTTT. The whole variable domain, filled in from reference TRBV2 and TRBJ2-2, reads EPEVTQTPSHQVTQMGQEVILRCVPISNHLYFYWYRQILGQKVEFLVSFYNNEISEKSEIFDDQFSVERPDGSNFTLKIRSTKLEDSAMYFCASSERGFGELFFGEGSRLTVL.

The V and J genes are TRBV18 and TRBJ2-7; 7 nucleotides align to TRBD2. V was clipped by 5 bases and J by 6 bases; unmatched bases: 10. The V gene's germline CDR1 is KGHSH and CDR2 LQKENI. This CDR3 comprises 14 residues. This CDR3 is CASSGIGLVPEQYF. CDR3 in DNA: TGTGCCAGCTCAGGGATCGGACTAGTCCCCGAGCAGTACTTC.

The rearrangement uses TRBV10-3 and TRBJ2-5; tentative D call: TRBD2 (5 bases). V lost 11 bases and J lost 5, with 15 bases in between. The CDR3 contains 12 residues. Germline loops: CDR1 ENHRY, CDR2 SYGVKD. CDR3 in DNA: TGTGCCTCGTCGACGGGGAAGGAGACCCAGTACTTC. This codes for CASSTGKETQYF.

The V and J genes are TRBV9 and TRBJ2-1; a possible D gene is TRBD2 (7 bases). Germline lookup yields CDR1 SGDLS and CDR2 YYNGEE. CDR3 length equals 17 residues. V was shortened by 0 bases and J by 6 bases, with 19 bases between the two germline ends. As DNA, the CDR3 is TGTGCCAGCAGCGTAGAAATGGGGAGGGGGGTTTCCAATGAGCAGTTCTTC. Its protein product is CASSVEMGRGVSNEQFF.

The sample holds one count of this clone. The chain is built from TRBV10-2 and TRBJ2-1; the D gene is possibly TRBD2 (6 bases). Germline lookup yields CDR1 WSHSY and CDR2 SAAADI. V lost 6 bases and J lost 9, with 18 bases in between. CDR3 length: 14 residues. The DNA of the CDR3 is TGCGCCAGCAGGGATGGTCCGGCGGGGCCTGAGCAGTTCTTC. It codes for CASRDGPAGPEQFF.

This sequence joins TRBV9 and TRBJ2-1, with 10 bases lining up with TRBD2. The CDR3 runs to 16 residues. Germline trimming cut 4 bases from V and 7 bases from J; bases unmatched to any gene: 11. CDR1 SGDLS and CDR2 YYNGEE come from the germline V gene. The CDR3 DNA sequence: TGTGCCAGCAGCCCCTCAGCGGGAGGGCCTTTGAATGAGCAGTTCTTC. It yields the protein CASSPSAGGPLNEQFF.

The genes are TRBV4-1 and TRBJ2-1; D is possibly TRBD2 (5 bases). Germline CDR1 and CDR2: MGHRA and YSYEKL. V gave up 1 base and J gave up 9 bases, with 7 bases separating them. This CDR3 comprises 12 residues. The CDR3 protein is CASSQVAGEQFF. The CDR3 nucleotides are TGCGCCAGCAGCCAAGTGGCGGGTGAGCAGTTCTTC.

V usage is TRBV6-5 and J usage is TRBJ2-7; 9 bases map to TRBD1. J was trimmed by 6 bases and V by 6 bases; bases with no gene match: 9. The CDR3 consists of 14 residues. Per germline, CDR1 MNHEY and CDR2 SVGAGI. CDR3 loop: CASSLSGQGREQYF. The CDR3 bases are TGTGCCAGCAGCCTATCCGGACAGGGGCGCGAGCAGTACTTC.

This clone is a singleton in its sample. The genes are TRBV11-3 and TRBJ2-7, with TRBD2 matching 8 bases. Per germline, CDR1 SGHNT and CDR2 YENEEA. The CDR3 has 14 residues. Trimming at V came to 5 bases and at J to 6 bases, leaving 9 bases not matched to a gene. As DNA, the CDR3 is TGTGCCAGCAGCCCCTTCCGGGAGGGAGGCGAGCAGTACTTC. Its translation is CASSPFREGGEQYF.

The chain combines TRBV6-6 with TRBJ2-7, with D maybe TRBD2 (6 bases). The CDR3 has 15 residues. Between the trimmed V and J ends, which lost 5 bases and 0 bases, there was a span of 14 bases. Germline assignment: CDR1 MNHNY and CDR2 SVGAGI (reference sequence). The CDR3 DNA reads as TGTGCCAGCAGTCCAAGAGGGGAGGACTCCTACGAGCAGTACTTC. Translated: CASSPRGEDSYEQYF.

V gene TRBV5-3 combines with J gene TRBJ1-3, with TRBD1 identical over 7 bases. TRBV5-3 is designated an ORF whose function remains uncertain. The CDR3 has 14 amino acids. V dropped 2 bases and J dropped 7; count of bases not matched to a gene: 6. The CDR3 protein is CARSLDRVGNTIYF. CDR3 in DNA: TGTGCCAGAAGCTTAGACAGGGTTGGGAACACCATATATTTT.

The CDR3 sequence is CASSDPRTGVSNYGYTF. CDR3 sequence (DNA): TGCGCCAGCAGCGATCCTAGGACAGGTGTATCTAACTATGGCTACACCTTC. The chain couples TRBV5-1 to TRBJ1-2, with 7 nucleotides matching TRBD1. The junction had 12 bases not matched to a gene; V was cut back by 4 bases and J by 0 bases. From germline, CDR1 is SGHRS and CDR2 YFSETQ. The CDR3 totals 17 residues.

For this clone: An end of the junction differs from the germline gene, which may be a read error. CDR3 bases: TGTGCCACCAGCTCAGGGAACGACCGCTCGAACGCTGAAGCTTTCTTT. It codes for CATSSGNDRSNAEAFF. The J gene is TRBJ1-1, the V gene TRBV15, with a tentative D call TRBD1 (5 bases). Germline CDR1 and CDR2: LNHNV and YYDKDF (reference sequence). The CDR3 spans 16 residues. Full variable domain (missing parts from reference TRBV15 and TRBJ1-1): DAMVIQNPRYQVTQFGKPVTLSCSQTLNHNVMYWYQQKSSQAPKLLFHYYDKDFNNEADTPDNFQSRRPNTSFCFLDIRSPGLGDTAMYLCATSSGNDRSNAEAFFGQGTRLTVV.

V gene TRBV10-2 combines with J gene TRBJ1-6; possible D gene TRBD1, 6 bases. The CDR3 contains 16 residues. The germline CDR1 and CDR2 sequences are WSHSY and SAAADI. V dropped 7 bases and J dropped 3 bases, with 16 bases sitting between them. CDR3 loop: CASTSQGPNYNSPLHF. The DNA for the CDR3 is TGCGCCAGCACTTCACAGGGCCCCAACTATAATTCACCCCTCCACTTT.

The rearrangement joins TRBV5-5 to TRBJ2-7; D gene uncertain. The CDR3 loop spans 15 amino acids. CDR1 and CDR2 (germline): SGHKS, YYEKEE (reference sequence). V lost 2 bases and J 0 bases, leaving 12 bases between the germline ends. CDR3 in amino acids: CASSLHPDSSYEQYF. The CDR3, as DNA: TGTGCCAGCAGCTTACACCCTGACTCCTCCTACGAGCAGTACTTC. The full variable domain, with the rest looked up from reference TRBV5-5 and TRBJ2-7, is DAGVTQSPTHLIKTRGQQVTLRCSPISGHKSVSWYQQVLGQGPQFIFQYYEKEERGRGNFPDRFSARQFPNYSSELNVNALLLGDSALYLCASSLHPDSSYEQYFGPGTRLTVT.

The CDR3 sequence is CASSKGLADRTQYF. CDR3 DNA sequence: TGTGCCAGTAGTAAGGGACTAGCGGACCGGACCCAGTACTTC. The chain combines TRBV19 with TRBJ2-5; 11 bases agree with TRBD2. Germline CDR1 is LNHDA and CDR2 is SQIVND (reference sequence). This CDR3 contains 14 residues. The V gene end was trimmed by 4 bases and the J gene end by 7 bases; junction bases not matched to a gene: 5.

The J gene is TRBJ2-7, the V gene TRBV29-1; 9 nucleotides align to TRBD2. Germline loops: CDR1 SQVTM, CDR2 ANQGSEA. The V segment lost 7 bases and the J segment 3 bases; nucleotides outside the gene matches: 10. This CDR3 comprises 14 residues. The CDR3 protein is CSASRGSGSYEQYF. In nucleotides, the CDR3 is TGCAGCGCCTCCCGAGGTAGCGGGAGCTACGAGCAGTACTTC.

This clone was seen a single time. The chain joins TRBV25-1 to TRBJ1-2; 9 bases are a match to TRBD1. V gave up 6 bases and J gave up 7 bases; unmatched junction bases: 9. Germline loops: CDR1 MGHDK, CDR2 SYGVNS. This CDR3 is built from 14 residues. The CDR3 loop reads CASSPGTGFSGYTF. CDR3 sequence (DNA): TGTGCCAGCAGCCCGGGGACAGGGTTCTCTGGCTACACCTTC.

V and J are TRBV10-3 and TRBJ2-3; TRBD2 matches at 10 bases. The germline V gene has CDR1 ENHRY and CDR2 SYGVKD. The junction had 13 bases not matched to a gene; V was cut back by 6 bases and J by 7 bases. The CDR3 has 16 amino acids. The CDR3 is CAIRGSLAGVINTQYF. The CDR3 DNA is TGTGCCATCAGGGGCTCCCTAGCGGGAGTTATTAATACGCAGTATTTT.

The chain combines TRBV10-3 with TRBJ1-2; D call uncertain. The CDR3 spans 11 residues. V shed 2 bases and J shed 8 bases, with 6 bases lying between them. Germline V CDR1 and CDR2: ENHRY, SYGVKD. Here the CDR3 reads CAISENRGYTF. The CDR3 coding sequence is TGTGCCATCAGTGAGAATCGGGGCTACACCTTC.

Only one count was recorded for this clone. The chain is built from TRBV5-4 and TRBJ2-2, with D uncertain. Germline V gene data show CDR1 as SGHNT and CDR2 as YYREEE (reference sequence). The length of the CDR3 is 17 residues. Trimming cost V 0 bases and J 0 bases, with 12 bases left between them. CDR3 region: CASSLDFGQANTGELFF. The CDR3 DNA follows: TGTGCCAGCAGCTTGGACTTTGGTCAAGCGAACACCGGGGAGCTGTTTTTT.

The V gene is TRBV11-2, the J gene TRBJ1-2, with a possible D match to TRBD1 (6 bases). The CDR3 is 13 amino acids. Germline V gives CDR1 SGHAT, CDR2 FQNNGV. The ends were cut back, 1 base at V and 4 bases at J, with 7 bases in the middle. In DNA form, the CDR3 reads TGTGCCAGCAGCTTAGGAGGGGGCTATGGCTACACCTTC. This gives the protein CASSLGGGYGYTF.

The chain links TRBV5-5 to TRBJ1-5; 8 positions agree with TRBD1. Trimming cost V 2 bases and J 6 bases; bases outside gene matches: 4. The germline V gene encodes CDR1 SGHKS and CDR2 YYEKEE (reference sequence). This CDR3 is built from 14 residues. In DNA, the CDR3 is TGTGCCAGCAGCTTCGGACAGGGCGGTCAGCCCCAGCATTTT. Its translation is CASSFGQGGQPQHF.